This paragraph reports one TCR beta chain. This sample stems from a study of blood T cell repertoires in COVID-19. Study details: Collection of acute and convalescent COVID-19 samples took place in the United States, Italy and Spain.

Original data processing: Amplification of reference gene primers was used by the study to estimate nucleated cell counts. Sequencing used immunoSEQ multiplex PCR; TCRdb keeps in-frame clones, though not all of them. Clone size and the V and J calls come from that table; the DNA yielded D and trimming. This table has just under 80,000 clones, 75% to 85% appearing once. This CDR3 spans 12 amino acids. The germline V and J ends were trimmed by 5 bases and 3 bases, with 7 bases remaining between them. Germline CDR1 reads MDHEN; CDR2 reads SYDVKM. This clonotype was obtained from a woman aged 70-85 years with acute or convalescent COVID-19. Sample: peripheral blood. The chain couples TRBV28 to TRBJ1-2; tentatively, D is TRBD1 (5 bases). CDR3 protein: CASSKTDYGYTF. The CDR3 DNA sequence: TGTGCCAGCAGTAAGACAGACTATGGCTACACCTTC.